One sample yielded the 19 T cell receptor beta chains listed below, sequenced in a study of CD4 T cells in relation to SARS-CoV-2 and coronaviruses. Before the COVID-19 pandemic, during about 2011-2019, CD4+ T cells were taken from unexposed donors. Generated by immunoSEQ multiplex PCR, the TCRdb table keeps only in-frame clones and is missing some. The data contain nearly 70,000 clones, roughly 93% of them singletons. The sample was naive CD4+ T cells from PBMCs. The subset was: naive CD4+ T cells isolated by negative enrichment. The receptors shown here come from a human donor in good health.

J is TRBJ2-7 and V is TRBV27; 10 positions match TRBD2. CDR1 and CDR2 from the germline V gene are MNHEY and SMNVEV (reference sequence). The ends lost 5 bases at V and 3 bases at J; junction bases unmatched: 7. This CDR3 comprises 15 residues. The CDR3 DNA reads TGTGCCAGCAGTGCACCTAGCGGGAGTTACTACGAGCAGTACTTC. This translates into CASSAPSGSYYEQYF.

The table lists this clone with a count of one. The CDR3, as DNA: TGTGCCAGCAGCCTCCACCTGGGACCACGCAGGGCCAATGAGCAGTTCTTC. Its protein product is CASSLHLGPRRANEQFF. The chain is built from TRBV11-2 and TRBJ2-1; D tentatively fits TRBD1 or TRBD2 (5 bases each). This CDR3 contains 17 residues. Germline V lookup: CDR1 SGHAT, CDR2 FQNNGV. V lost 5 bases and J lost 6, with 23 bases in between.

The rearrangement joins TRBV29-1 to TRBJ2-5; 7 positions agree with TRBD1. Trimming at V came to 6 bases and at J to 3 bases, leaving 4 bases not matched to a gene. The germline CDR1 and CDR2 sequences are SQVTM and ANQGSEA. This CDR3 comprises 12 residues. CDR3 bases: TGCAGCGTCCGGGGACAGAAAGAGACCCAGTACTTC. The encoded protein is CSVRGQKETQYF.

This clone came up once. The gene calls are TRBV5-1 and TRBJ2-2, with 8 bases lining up with TRBD1. The junction had 5 bases not matched to a gene; V was cut back by 4 bases and J by 3 bases. CDR1 is SGHRS, CDR2 YFSETQ, per germline. CDR3 length equals 15 residues. This chain's CDR3 is CASSTQGAHTGELFF. In DNA, the CDR3 is TGCGCCAGCAGCACCCAGGGGGCGCACACCGGGGAGCTGTTTTTT.

The chain has TRBV19 and TRBJ1-2, with D maybe TRBD1 (5 bases). CDR1 and CDR2 (germline): LNHDA, SQIVND (reference sequence). Trimming shortened V by 0 bases and J by 8 bases, and 16 bases separated the two germline ends. The CDR3 is 15 amino acids. Here the CDR3 reads CASSIEGDGWRGYTF. In DNA, the CDR3 is TGTGCCAGTAGTATAGAAGGGGACGGTTGGCGAGGCTACACCTTC.

The rearrangement uses TRBV19 and TRBJ2-1; 7 bases map to TRBD1. V was clipped by 3 bases and J by 1 base; unmatched bases: 3. Germline loops: CDR1 LNHDA, CDR2 SQIVND (reference sequence). The CDR3 covers 15 residues. The CDR3 bases are TGTGCCAGTAGTATTGCGACAGGGTCCTACAATGAGCAGTTCTTC. Translating gives CASSIATGSYNEQFF. Filled out from reference TRBV19 and TRBJ2-1, the complete variable domain reads DGGITQSPKYLFRKEGQNVTLSCEQNLNHDAMYWYRQDPGQGLRLIYYSQIVNDFQKGDIAEGYSVSREKKESFPLTVTSAQKNPTAFYLCASSIATGSYNEQFFGPGTRLTVL.

The gene calls are TRBV15 and TRBJ2-7; 8 bases line up with TRBD1. The length of the CDR3 is 17 residues. V lost 4 bases to trimming and J lost 1 base; unmatched junction nucleotides: 12. The germline CDR1 and CDR2 sequences are LNHNV and YYDKDF (reference sequence). CDR3 sequence: CATSKSLAGGSSYEQYF. The CDR3 coding sequence is TGTGCCACCAGCAAATCGTTGGCAGGGGGCTCGTCCTACGAGCAGTACTTC.

The chain combines TRBV19 with TRBJ1-2; 8 nucleotides match TRBD1. The CDR3 has 14 amino acids. Germline CDR1 reads LNHDA; CDR2 reads SQIVND (reference sequence). Trimming cost V 3 bases and J 2 bases; bases outside gene matches: 2. CDR3 sequence (DNA): TGTGCCAGTAGTATGGGACAGGCCAACTATGGCTACACCTTC. As protein: CASSMGQANYGYTF.

The rearrangement uses TRBV2 and TRBJ1-4; no firm D call. Trimming shortened V by 6 bases and J by 0 bases, and 8 bases separated the two germline ends. The CDR3 consists of 14 residues. CDR1 and CDR2 (germline): SNHLY, FYNNEI. CDR3 sequence reads: CASRKFSTNEKLFF. The CDR3 DNA sequence: TGTGCCAGCAGGAAATTTTCAACTAATGAAAAACTGTTTTTT.

The chain recombines TRBV5-1 with TRBJ2-5; 7 nucleotides align to TRBD2. J gave up 5 bases and V 4 bases, and 14 bases lay outside the gene matches. The CDR3 consists of 16 residues. Germline loops: CDR1 SGHRS, CDR2 YFSETQ. Here the CDR3 reads CASSPPAVMGGETQYF. The CDR3 DNA is TGCGCCAGCAGCCCCCCCGCGGTAATGGGAGGGGAGACCCAGTACTTC.

This sequence joins TRBV7-8 and TRBJ2-3, with 12 positions matching TRBD2. Trimming cost V 1 base and J 0 bases; bases outside gene matches: 5. The CDR3 runs to 18 residues. Germline assignment: CDR1 SGHVS and CDR2 FQNEAQ. The CDR3 loop is CASSLGASGGASTDTQYF. Here the CDR3 DNA reads TGTGCCAGCAGCTTAGGGGCTAGCGGGGGGGCTAGCACAGATACGCAGTATTTT.

J is TRBJ2-3 and V is TRBV11-2; 11 bases are shared with TRBD2. Germline-derived CDR1 and CDR2 are SGHAT and FQNNGV. The CDR3 runs to 19 residues. J was trimmed by 1 base and V by 1 base; bases with no gene match: 10. CDR3 coding DNA: TGTGCCAGCAGCTTAGGGTTACTAGCGGGGGCCTCAGGCACAGATACGCAGTATTTT. Amino acids: CASSLGLLAGASGTDTQYF.

The gene calls are TRBV29-1 and TRBJ2-1; TRBD1 aligns across 7 bases. The CDR3 is 13 residues long. Looked up from germline, CDR1 is SQVTM and CDR2 is ANQGSEA. J lost 2 bases, V lost 8 bases, and 6 bases had no gene match. The CDR3 DNA follows: TGCAGCATCCGGGACAGCACCTACAATGAGCAGTTCTTC. Amino acids: CSIRDSTYNEQFF.

The V gene is TRBV19, the J gene TRBJ2-2; D unclear. The V end was cut by 6 bases, the J end by 4 bases, with 6 bases between. Germline loops: CDR1 LNHDA, CDR2 SQIVND (reference sequence). This CDR3 comprises 12 residues. The CDR3 reads CASSSPTGELFF. The CDR3, as DNA: TGTGCCAGTAGCTCTCCCACCGGGGAGCTGTTTTTT.

This sequence joins TRBV7-2 and TRBJ1-1, with TRBD1 identical over 7 bases. Germline loops: CDR1 SGHTA, CDR2 FQGNSA. Trimming took 7 bases from V and 4 from J; bases not matched to a gene: 9. The CDR3 is 14 amino acids. This chain's CDR3 is CASTTGLLGTEAFF. CDR3 sequence (DNA): TGTGCCAGCACGACAGGGTTATTGGGCACTGAAGCTTTCTTT.

This chain joins TRBV7-3 and TRBJ1-4; D unclear. Germline CDR1 reads SGHTA; CDR2 reads FQGTGA. CDR3 length: 18 residues. The germline V and J ends were trimmed by 1 base and 8 bases, with 23 bases remaining between them. The CDR3 nucleotides read TGTGCCAGCAGCTTAAGTATACAGAGTCGATATTGTCGCGAAAAACTGTTTTTT. This gives the protein CASSLSIQSRYCREKLFF. The full variable domain, with the rest looked up from reference TRBV7-3 and TRBJ1-4, is GAGVSQTPSNKVTEKGKYVELRCDPISGHTALYWYRQSLGQGPEFLIYFQGTGAADDSGLPNDRFFAVRPEGSVSTLKIQRTERGDSAVYLCASSLSIQSRYCREKLFFGSGTQLSVL.

CDR3 coding DNA: TGTGCCAGCAGTGCCTACAGAGCGACAGATACGCAGTATTTT. Protein: CASSAYRATDTQYF. This chain links TRBV27 with TRBJ2-3; D call uncertain. CDR3 length: 14 amino acids. Trimming shortened V by 5 bases and J by 3 bases, and 12 bases separated the two germline ends. From germline, CDR1 is MNHEY and CDR2 SMNVEV (reference sequence).

On this clone: At one end, the junction sequence differs from germline, possibly due to a read error. V and J are TRBV28 and TRBJ2-1; 8 bases fit TRBD2. CDR1 is MDHEN and CDR2 is SYDVKM in the germline V gene. The CDR3 length is 13 residues. CDR3 DNA sequence: TGTGCCAGCAGCTCTAGCGGGTACAGTGAGCAGTTCTTC. Translating it yields CASSSSGYSEQFF.

The chain recombines TRBV6-5 with TRBJ1-2; TRBD1 matches at 10 bases. This CDR3 region has 14 residues. In germline, CDR1 is MNHEY, CDR2 SVGAGI. Trimming removed 6 bases from V and 9 bases from J; junction bases left unmatched: 10. The CDR3 is CASSHRDRGSSYTF. The CDR3 DNA is TGTGCCAGCAGCCACCGGGACAGGGGCTCTAGCTACACCTTC.